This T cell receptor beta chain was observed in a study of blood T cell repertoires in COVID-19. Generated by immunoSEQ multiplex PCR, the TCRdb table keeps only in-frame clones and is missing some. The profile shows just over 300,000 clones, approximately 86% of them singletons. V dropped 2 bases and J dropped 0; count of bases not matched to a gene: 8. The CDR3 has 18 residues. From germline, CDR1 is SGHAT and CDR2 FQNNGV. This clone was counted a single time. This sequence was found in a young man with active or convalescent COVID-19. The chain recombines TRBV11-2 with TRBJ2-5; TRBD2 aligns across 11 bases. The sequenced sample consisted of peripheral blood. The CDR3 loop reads CASSLKRSSGGYQETQYF. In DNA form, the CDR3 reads TGTGCCAGCAGCTTAAAACGATCTAGCGGGGGGTACCAAGAGACCCAGTACTTC.